These 26 T cell receptor beta chains came from one sample sequenced in a study of cytotoxic CD8 clonotypes in ibrutinib-treated CLL. Data came from immunoSEQ multiplex PCR; TCRdb stores just in-frame clones and leaves some out. The table includes 250,000 to 350,000 clones, less than 85% detected once. Here the sequenced sample was PBMCs, taken at disease progression, from a patient treated with ibrutinib. The origin of the receptors is a human donor with chronic lymphocytic leukemia.

The gene calls are TRBV9 and TRBJ2-1; 7 nucleotides align to TRBD2. Looked up from germline, CDR1 is SGDLS and CDR2 is YYNGEE. The CDR3 has 17 amino acids. V lost 3 bases and J lost 0; bases outside the gene matches: 9. The CDR3 region is CASSGSQRTSSYNEQFF. CDR3 coding DNA: TGTGCCAGCAGCGGTAGCCAGCGGACTAGCTCCTACAATGAGCAGTTCTTC.

About this clone itself: Other DNA sequences of this sample code for an identical CDR3. This chain joins TRBV5-1 and TRBJ2-5, with 9 positions matching TRBD2. The CDR3 extends over 16 amino acids. The V gene end was trimmed by 0 bases and the J gene end by 4 bases; junction bases not matched to a gene: 7. Germline V lookup: CDR1 SGHRS, CDR2 YFSETQ. The CDR3 loop is CASSLVAGGPRETQYF. CDR3 coding DNA: TGCGCCAGCAGCTTGGTTGCGGGAGGGCCCAGAGAGACCCAGTACTTC.

The chain employs TRBV5-1 and TRBJ2-1; D ambiguous. CDR1 and CDR2 (germline): SGHRS, YFSETQ. This CDR3 is built from 15 residues. V dropped 0 bases and J dropped 0 bases, with 7 bases sitting between them. The CDR3 nucleotides read TGCGCCAGCAGCTTGGGACCGAGCTCCTACAATGAGCAGTTCTTC. This translates into CASSLGPSSYNEQFF.

This chain's CDR3 is CASNLAGTNTGELFF. The DNA of the CDR3 is TGTGCCAGCAACTTAGCGGGGACGAACACCGGGGAGCTGTTTTTT. The chain has TRBV6-1 and TRBJ2-2; 8 bases fit TRBD2. Trimming removed 7 bases from V and 0 bases from J; junction bases left unmatched: 4. The CDR3 has 15 amino acids. Germline V gives CDR1 MNHNS, CDR2 SASEGT.

This clone is a singleton in its sample. The genes are TRBV11-1 and TRBJ2-1, with D uncertain. V was trimmed by 2 bases and J by 10 bases, leaving 9 bases between them. Germline values: CDR1 SGHAT, CDR2 FQDESV (reference sequence). CDR3 length: 12 residues. This CDR3 reads CASSLYGREQFF. In DNA, the CDR3 is TGTGCCAGCAGCTTATATGGCAGAGAGCAGTTCTTC.

CDR3 in amino acids: CAISVDRLDTQYF. The CDR3 DNA is TGTGCCATCAGTGTGGACAGACTAGATACGCAGTATTTT. The J gene is TRBJ2-3, the V gene TRBV10-3, with TRBD1 as a possible D gene (6 bases). Germline CDR1 is ENHRY and CDR2 is SYGVKD. The length of the CDR3 is 13 residues. The V end was cut by 4 bases, the J end by 5 bases, with 10 bases between.

The chain recombines TRBV5-6 with TRBJ2-7; the D call may be TRBD1 or TRBD2 (5 bases each). V lost 0 bases to trimming and J lost 9 bases, with 16 bases between them. Germline CDR1 and CDR2: SGHDT and YYEEEE. The CDR3 runs to 14 residues. CDR3 nucleotides: TGTGCCAGCAGCTTGGAAAGGGGAGCCCCGGTGCAGTACTTC. Residues: CASSLERGAPVQYF.

The CDR3 DNA follows: TGTGCCAGCTCACCGCTAGGGGGGGGGAACACTGAAGCTTTCTTT. Translation gives CASSPLGGGNTEAFF. The genes are TRBV18 and TRBJ1-1; maybe TRBD1 (6 bases). This CDR3 has 15 residues. Trimming removed 3 bases from V and 1 base from J, with 12 bases in between. Germline-derived CDR1 and CDR2 are KGHSH and LQKENI.

This clone was seen a few times. The J gene is TRBJ2-1, the V gene TRBV4-2; D is unclear. The V end was cut by 4 bases, the J end by 4 bases, with 8 bases between. CDR1 is LGHNA, CDR2 YNFKEQ, per germline. The CDR3 has 13 residues. CDR3 protein: CASSPRLYNEQFF. The CDR3 nucleotides are TGTGCCAGCAGCCCTCGACTGTACAATGAGCAGTTCTTC.

The rearrangement links TRBV27 to TRBJ2-1; 9 bases are shared with TRBD2. The V gene's germline CDR1 is MNHEY and CDR2 SMNVEV (reference sequence). V was pared by 7 bases and J by 5 bases, with 6 bases of the junction left unmatched. CDR3 length: 14 residues. The CDR3 sequence: CASKKREVHNEQFF. DNA of the CDR3: TGTGCCAGCAAGAAGCGGGAGGTCCACAATGAGCAGTTCTTC.

This clone was seen more than once but under ten times. This rearrangement joins TRBV2 to TRBJ2-7; 8 bases fit TRBD1. The ends lost 4 bases at V and 4 bases at J; junction bases unmatched: 3. The CDR3 length is 13 residues. Looked up from germline, CDR1 is SNHLY and CDR2 is FYNNEI. CDR3: CASSGDRLYEQYF. Written as DNA, the CDR3 is TGTGCCAGCAGTGGGGACAGGCTTTACGAGCAGTACTTC.

CDR3 in amino acids: CASSSGQGVIGYTF. CDR3 DNA sequence: TGTGCCAGTAGCTCGGGACAGGGAGTTATTGGCTACACCTTC. The chain recombines TRBV19 with TRBJ1-2, with 9 bases aligning to TRBD1. The CDR3 runs to 14 residues. J lost 7 bases, V lost 6 bases, and 9 bases had no gene match. The germline gives CDR1 LNHDA, CDR2 SQIVND (reference sequence).

The V gene is TRBV5-4, the J gene TRBJ2-6; possibly TRBD1 for D (6 bases). Germline V gives CDR1 SGHNT, CDR2 YYREEE (reference sequence). The CDR3 extends over 18 amino acids. Trimming shortened V by 4 bases and J by 2 bases, and 19 bases separated the two germline ends. The CDR3, as DNA: TGTGCCAGCAGCAAAAGTCCCAGGGGTTTAGCTGGGGCCAACGTCCTGACTTTC. Translating gives CASSKSPRGLAGANVLTF.

The rearrangement links TRBV2 to TRBJ1-2; D unresolved. The germline CDR1 and CDR2 sequences are SNHLY and FYNNEI. Trimming pared 5 bases from V and 6 bases from J, leaving 19 bases between. The CDR3 spans 15 residues. The CDR3 protein is CASSLTTTGWHGYTF. The CDR3, as DNA: TGTGCCAGCAGTTTGACTACAACTGGGTGGCATGGCTACACCTTC. Filled out from reference TRBV2 and TRBJ1-2, the complete variable domain reads EPEVTQTPSHQVTQMGQEVILRCVPISNHLYFYWYRQILGQKVEFLVSFYNNEISEKSEIFDDQFSVERPDGSNFTLKIRSTKLEDSAMYFCASSLTTTGWHGYTFGSGTRLTVV.

This clone was recorded only once. The rearrangement joins TRBV6-1 to TRBJ2-7; 11 bases match TRBD2. The CDR3 has 17 amino acids. Germline CDR1 reads MNHNS; CDR2 reads SASEGT. V was clipped by 1 base and J by 0 bases; unmatched bases: 5. CDR3: CASSEVTSGVLSYEQYF. CDR3 nucleotide sequence: TGTGCCAGCAGTGAAGTGACTAGCGGGGTGCTCTCCTACGAGCAGTACTTC.

This clone was counted only a few times. The chain uses TRBV27 and TRBJ2-7, with 8 nucleotides matching TRBD1. Germline assignment: CDR1 MNHEY and CDR2 SMNVEV (reference sequence). This CDR3 comprises 15 residues. V lost 5 bases and J lost 3; bases outside the gene matches: 9. CDR3 loop: CASSRRTGFGYEQYF. CDR3 nucleotide sequence: TGTGCCAGCAGTCGTAGGACAGGGTTTGGCTACGAGCAGTACTTC.

This chain links TRBV5-5 with TRBJ1-2; unclear D gene. With 3 bases removed from V and 0 bases from J, the gap between germline ends came to 15 bases. From germline, CDR1 is SGHKS and CDR2 YYEKEE (reference sequence). This CDR3 contains 16 residues. The CDR3 loop is CASSSNPYTPNYGYTF. The DNA of the CDR3 is TGTGCCAGCAGCTCGAACCCCTATACCCCTAACTATGGCTACACCTTC.

This chain connects TRBV5-1 to TRBJ1-2; 7 bases are shared with TRBD1. Per the germline V gene, CDR1 is SGHRS and CDR2 is YFSETQ. The CDR3 runs to 13 residues. V lost 4 bases, J lost 6 bases, and 6 bases stayed unmatched. In DNA, the CDR3 is TGCGCCAGCAGCGTCCGGGACAGAGATGGCTACACCTTC. It codes for CASSVRDRDGYTF.

This chain connects TRBV11-2 to TRBJ2-7; D is possibly TRBD1 or TRBD2 (5 bases each). The ends were cut back, 3 bases at V and 7 bases at J, with 19 bases in the middle. The V gene's germline CDR1 is SGHAT and CDR2 FQNNGV. The CDR3 is made up of 15 amino acids. This CDR3 reads CASSLAPGRADEQYF. In nucleotides, the CDR3 is TGTGCCAGCAGCTTGGCCCCGGGGCGGGCGGATGAGCAGTACTTC.

The chain couples TRBV7-2 to TRBJ2-2; maybe TRBD1 (6 bases). The CDR3 has 15 amino acids. Per germline, CDR1 SGHTA and CDR2 FQGNSA. Trimming cost V 7 bases and J 3 bases, with 15 bases left between them. CDR3 in DNA: TGTGCCAGCACAACCGGGACATATGACACCGGGGAGCTGTTTTTT. Translating gives CASTTGTYDTGELFF. Combining the CDR3 with reference TRBV7-2 and TRBJ2-2 gives the whole variable domain GAGVSQSPSNKVTEKGKDVELRCDPISGHTALYWYRQSLGQGLEFLIYFQGNSAPDKSGLPSDRFSAERTGGSVSTLTIQRTQQEDSAVYLCASTTGTYDTGELFFGEGSRLTVL.

V usage is TRBV5-6 and J usage is TRBJ2-7, with 9 bases matching TRBD1. V lost 3 bases and J lost 6; bases outside the gene matches: 4. Germline CDR1 is SGHDT and CDR2 is YYEEEE. CDR3 length: 13 amino acids. CDR3 DNA: TGTGCCAGCAGCTACGGGACAGGGAGCGAGCAGTACTTC. Translating gives CASSYGTGSEQYF.

The rearrangement links TRBV7-6 to TRBJ2-1; D gene uncertain. The CDR3 covers 14 residues. Looked up from germline, CDR1 is SGHVS and CDR2 is FNYEAQ. The V gene lost 2 bases and the J gene lost 6 bases, with 11 bases spanning the gap. The CDR3 DNA reads TGTGCCAGCAGCTTAAAGCAGCGCGGCAATGAGCAGTTCTTC. As protein: CASSLKQRGNEQFF.

The chain couples TRBV18 to TRBJ1-5, with D perhaps TRBD1 (5 bases). The CDR3 extends over 16 amino acids. Germline-derived CDR1 and CDR2 are KGHSH and LQKENI. V was clipped by 1 base and J by 0 bases, with 10 bases between them. CDR3 loop: CASSPLGGDSNQPQHF. In DNA, the CDR3 is TGTGCCAGCTCACCACTTGGGGGAGATAGCAATCAGCCCCAGCATTTT.

The sample holds a few counts of this clone. The chain employs TRBV4-1 and TRBJ2-5; no clear D. The germline CDR1 and CDR2 sequences are MGHRA and YSYEKL. With 2 bases removed from V and 6 bases from J, the gap between germline ends came to 16 bases. The CDR3 contains 15 residues. The CDR3 protein is CASSQPDKRSQTQYF. CDR3 DNA sequence: TGCGCCAGCAGCCAACCTGACAAGAGGTCCCAGACCCAGTACTTC.

J is TRBJ1-4 and V is TRBV14; D remains ambiguous. The germline gives CDR1 SGHDN, CDR2 FVKESK. V was trimmed by 5 bases and J by 3 bases, leaving 7 bases between them. The CDR3 is made up of 13 amino acids. CDR3 protein: CASSGGSNEKLFF. The CDR3 DNA is TGTGCCAGCAGCGGTGGGTCTAATGAAAAACTGTTTTTT.

The chain has TRBV10-3 and TRBJ1-1; the D is unclear. Germline CDR1 is ENHRY and CDR2 is SYGVKD. The CDR3 loop spans 15 amino acids. The V end lost 2 bases, the J end lost 1 base, and 11 bases lay between the germline ends. The CDR3 coding sequence is TGTGCCATCAGTGAGACTAGCGTGGGGAACACTGAAGCTTTCTTT. Protein: CAISETSVGNTEAFF.